Here is one T cell receptor beta chain with its context. The antigen remains undetermined. The sample originates from a study of T cells in tumors after PD-1 blockade. As for the study in general: Daily vismodegib 150 mg continued in a subset of anti-PD-1-treated patients. Study conclusions and caveats: Peripheral recruitment is suggested, as some novel exhausted tumor clones were in pre-treatment blood.

Profiling relied on immunoSEQ multiplex PCR, and the TCRdb table lists in-frame clones only, not all of them. The sample carries approximately 30,000 clones, roughly four fifths recorded once. Sequenced material: PBMCs, taken after anti-PD-1 treatment. The clonotype comes from a human donor with basal cell carcinoma.

The CDR3 region has the DNA TGTGCCAGCTCACCACCGGAGGGAGTCACCGGGGAGCTGTTTTTT. This encodes CASSPPEGVTGELFF. The chain is built from TRBV18 and TRBJ2-2; tentatively, D is TRBD2 (6 bases). Germline V lookup: CDR1 KGHSH, CDR2 LQKENI. The ends were cut back, 0 bases at V and 4 bases at J, with 9 bases in the middle. The CDR3 runs 15 residues.